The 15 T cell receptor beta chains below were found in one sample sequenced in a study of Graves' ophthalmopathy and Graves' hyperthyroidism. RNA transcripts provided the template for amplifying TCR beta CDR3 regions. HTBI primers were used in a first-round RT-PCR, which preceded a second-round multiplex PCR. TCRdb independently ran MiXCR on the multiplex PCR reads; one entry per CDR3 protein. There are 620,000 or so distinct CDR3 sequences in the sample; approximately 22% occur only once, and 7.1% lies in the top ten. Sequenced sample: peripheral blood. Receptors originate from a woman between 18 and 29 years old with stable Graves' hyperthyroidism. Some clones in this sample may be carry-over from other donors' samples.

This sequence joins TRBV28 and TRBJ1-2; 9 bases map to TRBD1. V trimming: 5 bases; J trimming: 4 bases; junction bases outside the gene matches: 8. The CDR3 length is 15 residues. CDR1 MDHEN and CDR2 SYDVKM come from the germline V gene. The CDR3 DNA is TGTGCCAGCAGTCCACCGGACAGGGGAGGCTATGGCTACACCTTC. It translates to CASSPPDRGGYGYTF.

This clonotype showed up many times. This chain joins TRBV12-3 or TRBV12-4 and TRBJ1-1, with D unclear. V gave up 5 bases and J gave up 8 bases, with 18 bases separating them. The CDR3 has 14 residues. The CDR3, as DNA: TGTGCCAGCAGTGCCGGGATTGAGGGTGCCGAAGCTTTCTTT. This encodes CASSAGIEGAEAFF.

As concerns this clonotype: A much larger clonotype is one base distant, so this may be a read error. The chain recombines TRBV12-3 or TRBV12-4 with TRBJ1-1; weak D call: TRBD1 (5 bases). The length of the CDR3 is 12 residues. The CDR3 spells CASTGIQTEAVF. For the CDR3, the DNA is TGTGCCAGCACAGGGATTCAGACTGAAGCTGTCTTT.

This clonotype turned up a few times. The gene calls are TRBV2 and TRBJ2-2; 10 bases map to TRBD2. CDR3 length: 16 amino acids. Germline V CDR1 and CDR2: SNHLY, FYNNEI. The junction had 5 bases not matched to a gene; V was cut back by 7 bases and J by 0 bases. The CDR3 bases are TGTGCCAGCACCCGACTAGCGGGCCCGAACACCGGGGAGCTGTTTTTT. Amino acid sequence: CASTRLAGPNTGELFF.

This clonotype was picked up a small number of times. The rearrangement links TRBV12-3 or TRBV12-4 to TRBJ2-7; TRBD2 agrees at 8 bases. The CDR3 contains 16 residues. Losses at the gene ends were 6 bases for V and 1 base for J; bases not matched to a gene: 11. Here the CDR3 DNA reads TGTGCCAGCAGCCGCCGGCTAGCGGGTACATCCTACGAGCAGTACTTC. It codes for CASSRRLAGTSYEQYF.

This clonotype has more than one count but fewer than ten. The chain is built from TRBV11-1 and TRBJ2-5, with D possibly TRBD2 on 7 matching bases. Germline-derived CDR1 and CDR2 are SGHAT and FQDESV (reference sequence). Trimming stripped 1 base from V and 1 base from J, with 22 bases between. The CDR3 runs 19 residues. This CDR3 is CASSLGGFGAGAPQETQYF. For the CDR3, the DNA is TGTGCCAGCAGCTTAGGTGGTTTTGGGGCGGGGGCTCCCCAAGAGACCCAGTACTTC.

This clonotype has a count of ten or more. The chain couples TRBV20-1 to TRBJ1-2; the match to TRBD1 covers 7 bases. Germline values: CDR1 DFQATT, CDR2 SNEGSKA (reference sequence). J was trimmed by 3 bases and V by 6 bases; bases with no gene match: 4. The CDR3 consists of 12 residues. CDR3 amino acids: CSAVGTDYGYTF. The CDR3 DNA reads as TGCAGTGCCGTAGGGACAGACTATGGCTACACCTTC.

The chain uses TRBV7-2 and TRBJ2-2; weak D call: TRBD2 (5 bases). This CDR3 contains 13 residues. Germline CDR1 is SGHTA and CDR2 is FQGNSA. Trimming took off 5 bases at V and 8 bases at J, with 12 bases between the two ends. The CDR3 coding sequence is TGTGCCAGCAGCCCGTATAGCGATGGGGAGCTGTTTTTT. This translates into CASSPYSDGELFF.

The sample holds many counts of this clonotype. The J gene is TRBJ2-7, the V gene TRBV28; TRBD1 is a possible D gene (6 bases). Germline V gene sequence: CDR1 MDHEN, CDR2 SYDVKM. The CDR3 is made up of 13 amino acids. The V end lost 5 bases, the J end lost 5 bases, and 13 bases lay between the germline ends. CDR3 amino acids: CASSPPGANEQYF. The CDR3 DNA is TGTGCCAGCAGTCCTCCAGGGGCGAACGAGCAGTACTTC.

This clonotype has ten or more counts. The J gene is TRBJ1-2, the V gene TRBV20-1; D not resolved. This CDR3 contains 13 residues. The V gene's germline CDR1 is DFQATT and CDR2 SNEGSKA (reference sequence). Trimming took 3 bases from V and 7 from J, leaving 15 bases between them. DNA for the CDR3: TGCAGTGCTAGTCATTGGTCGGTGGGTGGCTACACCTTC. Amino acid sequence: CSASHWSVGGYTF.

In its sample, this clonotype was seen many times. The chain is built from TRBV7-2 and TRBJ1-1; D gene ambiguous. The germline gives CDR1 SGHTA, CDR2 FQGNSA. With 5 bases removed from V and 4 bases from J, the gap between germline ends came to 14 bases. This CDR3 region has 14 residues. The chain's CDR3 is CASSPTAAFTEAFF. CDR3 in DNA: TGTGCCAGCAGCCCAACGGCAGCCTTCACTGAAGCTTTCTTT.

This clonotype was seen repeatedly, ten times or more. The CDR3 loop reads CASKDRGYVRSNQPQHF. The CDR3 DNA is TGTGCCAGCAAAGACAGGGGGTATGTCAGGAGCAATCAGCCCCAGCATTTT. The genes are TRBV6-1 and TRBJ1-5; 9 bases agree with TRBD1. This CDR3 spans 17 amino acids. J was trimmed by 1 base and V by 7 bases; bases with no gene match: 11. The germline gives CDR1 MNHNS, CDR2 SASEGT.

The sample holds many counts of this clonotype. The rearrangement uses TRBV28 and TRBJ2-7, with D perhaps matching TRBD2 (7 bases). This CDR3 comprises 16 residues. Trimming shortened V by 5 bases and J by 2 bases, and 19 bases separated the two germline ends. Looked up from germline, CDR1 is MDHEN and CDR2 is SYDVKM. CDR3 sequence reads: CASSPGGGQSPYEQYF. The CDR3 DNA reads TGTGCCAGCAGTCCGGGGGGAGGACAGTCCCCCTACGAGCAGTACTTC. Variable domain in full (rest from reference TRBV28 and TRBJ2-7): DVKVTQSSRYLVKRTGEKVFLECVQDMDHENMFWYRQDPGLGLRLIYFSYDVKMKEKGDIPEGYSVSREKKERFSLILESASTNQTSMYLCASSPGGGQSPYEQYFGPGTRLTVT.

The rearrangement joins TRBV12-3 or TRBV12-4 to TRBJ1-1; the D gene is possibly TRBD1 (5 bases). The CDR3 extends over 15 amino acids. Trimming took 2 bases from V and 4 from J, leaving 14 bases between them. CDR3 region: CASSLSPGLTTEAFF. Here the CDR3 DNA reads TGTGCCAGCAGTTTATCCCCGGGACTGACCACTGAAGCTTTCTTT.

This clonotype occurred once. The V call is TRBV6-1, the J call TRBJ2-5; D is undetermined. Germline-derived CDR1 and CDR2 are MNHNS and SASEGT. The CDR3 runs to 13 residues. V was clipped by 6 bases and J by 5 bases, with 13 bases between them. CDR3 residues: CASSPGPAETQYF. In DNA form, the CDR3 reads TGTGCCAGCAGCCCCGGGCCAGCTGAGACCCAGTACTTC.